The 27 T cell receptor beta chains presented below share a single source sample, sequenced in a study of cytomegalovirus exposure and HLA in healthy donors (dated by TCRdb to 2017 to 2019). Library construction relied on the immunoSEQ multiplex PCR assay. The multiplex PCR relied on a mix of 60 forward primers for TCR Vbeta segments and 13 reverse primers for TCR Jbeta segments. The source is immuneACCESS, and TCRdb retained only in-frame sequences with V and J called. Part of the clones is not carried over; for the studies checked, unresolved V genes explain less than half of this, and the remainder is unexplained. The sample table contains fewer than 250,000 clones; only one count was recorded for about 80% of them. The ten largest clones capture approximately 1.5% of the sample. Source material: PBMCs. The receptors here all came from a girl between 10 and 17 years old in good health and CMV-seronegative.

The rearrangement links TRBV7-6 to TRBJ2-2; the match to TRBD1 covers 10 bases. V lost 3 bases to trimming and J lost 4 bases; unmatched junction nucleotides: 5. Germline loops: CDR1 SGHVS, CDR2 FNYEAQ. The CDR3 covers 16 residues. CDR3 nucleotide sequence: TGTGCCAGCAGCTTGAGCGGGACAGGGGTCACCGGGGAGCTGTTTTTT. Its protein product is CASSLSGTGVTGELFF.

The rearrangement joins TRBV4-1 to TRBJ2-7, with no clear D. Trimming took off 3 bases at V and 0 bases at J, with 9 bases between the two ends. The V gene's germline CDR1 is MGHRA and CDR2 YSYEKL. The CDR3 is made up of 14 amino acids. The CDR3 sequence: CASSQGTSSYEQYF. CDR3 DNA sequence: TGCGCCAGCAGCCAGGGCACGAGCTCCTACGAGCAGTACTTC.

The chain links TRBV10-3 to TRBJ1-1; D unclear. The CDR3 has 11 amino acids. Germline CDR1 is ENHRY and CDR2 is SYGVKD. Trimming removed 6 bases at V and 9 bases at J, with 11 bases between. The CDR3 here is CAISQDNKAFF. The CDR3 coding sequence is TGTGCCATCAGCCAAGACAATAAAGCTTTCTTT.

The rearrangement uses TRBV18 and TRBJ1-6; 8 bases match TRBD1. The V gene's germline CDR1 is KGHSH and CDR2 LQKENI. Germline trimming cut 4 bases from V and 6 bases from J; bases unmatched to any gene: 2. The CDR3 extends over 14 amino acids. DNA of the CDR3: TGTGCCAGCTCACAGGACAGGGTTAATTCACCCCTCCACTTT. This encodes CASSQDRVNSPLHF.

In the case of this clone: Other DNA sequences within the sample encode an identical CDR3. This chain uses TRBV25-1 with TRBJ2-7; the D gene is possibly TRBD2 (6 bases). V was trimmed by 3 bases and J by 10 bases, leaving 16 bases between them. This CDR3 is 13 amino acids long. Germline assignment: CDR1 MGHDK and CDR2 SYGVNS. The CDR3 region is CASSDTLAREQYF. The DNA of the CDR3 is TGTGCCAGCAGTGACACCCTAGCGCGCGAACAGTACTTC.

The chain carries TRBV19 and TRBJ1-2; 7 bases map to TRBD1. V shed 5 bases, J shed 7 bases, and the junction held 4 bases outside the gene matches. CDR3 length: 12 amino acids. Germline assignment: CDR1 LNHDA and CDR2 SQIVND (reference sequence). This CDR3 reads CASSPTGVGYTF. The CDR3 coding sequence is TGTGCCAGTAGTCCCACAGGGGTTGGCTACACCTTC.

The chain is built from TRBV7-2 and TRBJ2-1; D is perhaps TRBD1 (6 bases). V lost 4 bases and J lost 7, with 26 bases in between. Germline V gene data show CDR1 as SGHTA and CDR2 as FQGNSA. The CDR3 loop spans 18 amino acids. The CDR3 DNA follows: TGTGCCAGCAGCTCCCGTTCGACAGGATGGACGTTTTGGAATGAGCAGTTCTTC. Protein: CASSSRSTGWTFWNEQFF.

This chain connects TRBV7-9 to TRBJ2-2; 9 bases are shared with TRBD1. With 1 base clipped from V and 3 bases from J, the junction kept 0 bases outside the gene matches. The CDR3 sequence is 15 residues long. Germline lookup yields CDR1 SEHNR and CDR2 FQNEAQ (reference sequence). The CDR3 bases are TGTGCCAGCAGCTTAGACAGGGGGCACACCGGGGAGCTGTTTTTT. This translates into CASSLDRGHTGELFF. Drawing the rest from reference TRBV7-9 and TRBJ2-2, the complete variable domain is DTGVSQNPRHKITKRGQNVTFRCDPISEHNRLYWYRQTLGQGPEFLTYFQNEAQLEKSRLLSDRFSAERPKGSFSTLEIQRTEQGDSAMYLCASSLDRGHTGELFFGEGSRLTVL.

The chain is built from TRBV7-8 and TRBJ2-5; the match to TRBD2 covers 8 bases. The tail of the sequence fits TRBJ2-7 better, so the J call may be wrong. The CDR3 is 13 amino acids. Germline V gene sequence: CDR1 SGHVS, CDR2 FQNEAQ. For the CDR3, the DNA is TGTGCCAGCAGAGCGGGGGCCCTTTACGAGCAGTACTTC. Translation gives CASRAGALYEQYF.

This clone was detected only once. Written as DNA, the CDR3 is TGTGCCGCTCGAGGGCTTTTGGGCACTGAAGCTTTCTTT. This codes for CAARGLLGTEAFF. The genes are TRBV27 and TRBJ1-1; D unclear. Germline loops: CDR1 MNHEY, CDR2 SMNVEV (reference sequence). Between the trimmed V and J ends, which lost 11 bases and 4 bases, there was a span of 17 bases. This CDR3 has 13 amino acids.

This chain uses TRBV19 with TRBJ2-1, with 14 nucleotides matching TRBD2. J gave up 7 bases and V 7 bases, and 6 bases lay outside the gene matches. The CDR3 contains 15 residues. Germline V lookup: CDR1 LNHDA, CDR2 SQIVND (reference sequence). CDR3 sequence (DNA): TGTGCCAGTAAGCCCGGGACTAGCGGGAGTAATGAGCAGTTCTTC. Its protein is CASKPGTSGSNEQFF.

The rearrangement joins TRBV7-6 to TRBJ2-5; 10 bases agree with TRBD2. Losses at the gene ends were 1 base for V and 5 bases for J; bases not matched to a gene: 10. The CDR3 runs 17 residues. Germline V gene data show CDR1 as SGHVS and CDR2 as FNYEAQ. The CDR3 bases are TGTGCCAGCAGCTTAGGTCCACTAGCGGGAAACAGTGAGACCCAGTACTTC. Its translation is CASSLGPLAGNSETQYF. Using reference TRBV7-6 and TRBJ2-5 for the parts outside the CDR3, the full variable domain is GAGVSQSPRYKVTKRGQDVALRCDPISGHVSLYWYRQALGQGPEFLTYFNYEAQQDKSGLPNDRFSAERPEGSISTLTIQRTEQRDSAMYRCASSLGPLAGNSETQYFGPGTRLLVL.

The gene calls are TRBV9 and TRBJ2-2; D perhaps matches TRBD1 (5 bases). Germline-derived CDR1 and CDR2 are SGDLS and YYNGEE. The CDR3 runs to 16 residues. Trimming removed 4 bases from V and 3 bases from J, with 16 bases in between. The CDR3, as DNA: TGTGCCAGCAGCCTTAGGGCAGGGTTAGACACCGGGGAGCTGTTTTTT. Translated: CASSLRAGLDTGELFF.

This chain connects TRBV30 to TRBJ2-2; D is perhaps TRBD1 (6 bases). Per the germline V gene, CDR1 is GTSNPN and CDR2 is SVGIG (reference sequence). This CDR3 is built from 16 residues. Between the trimmed V and J ends, which lost 2 bases and 6 bases, there was a span of 19 bases. CDR3 bases: TGTGCCTGGAGTCCCCGGCCCCACAGGGAACCCGGGGAGCTGTTTTTT. Translation gives CAWSPRPHREPGELFF.

This sequence joins TRBV10-2 and TRBJ1-1; 9 bases fit TRBD1. V was pared by 6 bases and J by 2 bases, with 4 bases of the junction left unmatched. Looked up from germline, CDR1 is WSHSY and CDR2 is SAAADI. The CDR3 runs 14 residues. CDR3 region: CASSVTGGNTEAFF. The CDR3 DNA is TGCGCCAGCAGCGTGACAGGGGGAAACACTGAAGCTTTCTTT.

V is TRBV7-2 and J is TRBJ2-3; D ambiguous. Trimming removed 2 bases at V and 1 base at J, with 13 bases between. Germline CDR1 is SGHTA and CDR2 is FQGNSA. This CDR3 contains 16 residues. The CDR3 DNA reads as TGTGCCAGCAGCTTAAATCCATTGACTGGCACAGATACGCAGTATTTT. Encoded protein: CASSLNPLTGTDTQYF.

The genes are TRBV6-4 and TRBJ2-1; 8 bases fit TRBD2. Germline V gene data show CDR1 as MRHNA and CDR2 as SNTAGT. With 0 bases clipped from V and 8 bases from J, the junction kept 15 bases outside the gene matches. The CDR3 contains 18 residues. DNA of the CDR3: TGTGCCAGCAGTGACTCTCCCTCTGGTAGCGGGGTCCTGGATGAGCAGTTCTTC. It specifies CASSDSPSGSGVLDEQFF.

In its sample, this clone was seen a few times. Here the CDR3 DNA reads TGCGCCACCGCAGGGGGATTGACAGCTAAAACGCAGCATTTT. Residues: CATAGGLTAKTQHF. The J gene is TRBJ1-5, the V gene TRBV10-2, with 7 bases fitting TRBD1. The CDR3 is 14 residues long. V shed 10 bases and J 13 bases; nucleotides not matched to a gene: 19. Per germline, CDR1 WSHSY and CDR2 SAAADI.

The chain has TRBV2 and TRBJ2-7; tentatively, D is TRBD1 (5 bases). The germline V and J ends were trimmed by 2 bases and 3 bases, with 5 bases remaining between them. This CDR3 is built from 12 residues. Germline values: CDR1 SNHLY, CDR2 FYNNEI. DNA for the CDR3: TGTGCCAGCAGTGAACAGGGCTACGAGCAGTACTTC. Protein: CASSEQGYEQYF.

A note on this clone: Relative to the germline gene, one junction end is altered; a read error may explain this. This chain uses TRBV4-1 with TRBJ1-1; D remains ambiguous. Germline V CDR1 and CDR2: MGHRA, YSYEKL. This CDR3 spans 15 amino acids. The chain's CDR3 is CASSQETESNTGAFF. In DNA form, the CDR3 reads TGCGCCAGCAGCCAAGAAACGGAGTCCAACACTGGAGCTTTCTTT.

This chain uses TRBV7-9 with TRBJ2-2; 12 nucleotides agree with TRBD2. With 5 bases clipped from V and 6 bases from J, the junction kept 7 bases outside the gene matches. CDR1 is SEHNR and CDR2 is FQNEAQ in the germline V gene (reference sequence). The CDR3 runs 16 residues. The CDR3 reads CASSEPGLAGSGELFF. CDR3 sequence (DNA): TGTGCCAGCAGCGAGCCCGGACTAGCGGGATCCGGGGAGCTGTTTTTT.

The count of this clone is one. V usage is TRBV29-1 and J usage is TRBJ2-3, with 7 bases lining up with TRBD1. The germline CDR1 and CDR2 sequences are SQVTM and ANQGSEA. Germline trimming cut 6 bases from V and 5 bases from J; bases unmatched to any gene: 11. The CDR3 extends over 14 amino acids. In nucleotides, the CDR3 is TGCAGCGTCAAACTGGGGCAGGGGGTAGATACGCAGTATTTT. Translated: CSVKLGQGVDTQYF.

V and J are TRBV14 and TRBJ1-1, with D perhaps matching TRBD1 (5 bases). Germline V CDR1 and CDR2: SGHDN, FVKESK. The V end lost 2 bases, the J end lost 4 bases, and 8 bases lay between the germline ends. This CDR3 has 13 residues. For the CDR3, the DNA is TGTGCCAGCAGCCAACAGGGTTTCACTGAAGCTTTCTTT. Its translation is CASSQQGFTEAFF. The variable domain in full, with the rest retrieved from reference TRBV14 and TRBJ1-1, is EAGVTQFPSHSVIEKGQTVTLRCDPISGHDNLYWYRRVMGKEIKFLLHFVKESKQDESGMPNNRFLAERTGGTYSTLKVQPAELEDSGVYFCASSQQGFTEAFFGQGTRLTVV.

V is TRBV25-1 and J is TRBJ1-3; possibly TRBD1 for D (5 bases). Germline loops: CDR1 MGHDK, CDR2 SYGVNS. Trimming cost V 3 bases and J 4 bases, with 22 bases left between them. There are 18 residues in the CDR3. This CDR3 is CASSDHIGPGGAGNTIYF. DNA for the CDR3: TGTGCCAGCAGTGATCATATCGGGCCCGGAGGGGCCGGAAACACCATATATTTT.

This sequence joins TRBV7-8 and TRBJ2-1, with D tentatively TRBD2 (6 bases). V lost 1 base and J 8 bases, leaving 18 bases between the germline ends. The germline CDR1 and CDR2 sequences are SGHVS and FQNEAQ. This CDR3 region has 16 residues. The chain's CDR3 is CASSLGGGLENDEQFF. The DNA of the CDR3 is TGTGCCAGCAGCTTAGGTGGGGGACTCGAGAACGATGAGCAGTTCTTC.

This sequence joins TRBV5-8 and TRBJ2-7; no clear D. V lost 0 bases to trimming and J lost 3 bases, with 10 bases between them. In germline, CDR1 is SGHTS, CDR2 YDEGEE. This CDR3 has 14 residues. The CDR3 nucleotides read TGTGCCAGCAGCTTGGGTGAGGAGATCTACGAGCAGTACTTC. It codes for CASSLGEEIYEQYF.

This clone occurred once. One junction end does not reproduce the germline sequence, and a read error may be involved. The CDR3 DNA reads as TGTGCCTGGGGTGTAATTCTCCGCCAGGGGGAAATCACCTACGAGCAGTACTTC. It is translated as CAWGVILRQGEITYEQYF. V gene TRBV30 combines with J gene TRBJ2-7; 7 bases are a match to TRBD1. The CDR3 loop spans 18 amino acids. Germline-derived CDR1 and CDR2 are GTSNPN and SVGIG (reference sequence).